This T cell receptor beta chain was observed in a study of Ad26.COV2.S vaccination and SARS-CoV-2 variants. General observations from the study: Vaccinated individuals (as opposed to placebo recipients) had higher spike-specific TCR breadth. Breadth and depth estimates from TCRs may understate total T cell responses.

Treatment: 19 received Ad26.COV2.S at low or high dose, single or two shots; 5 received placebo; per-sample allocation not given. It was on day 63 after the first vaccine or placebo injection that samples were taken. Details on this clone: As yet, its antigen is unknown.

Trimming took off 6 bases at V and 3 bases at J, with 12 bases between the two ends. CDR3 length: 13 residues. Germline V gives CDR1 LGHDT, CDR2 YNNKEL (reference sequence). TCRdb's table, derived via immunoSEQ multiplex PCR, lists solely in-frame clones and lacks some. The repertoire holds under 550,000 clones, with 80% to 95% as singletons. The sequence came from a person aged 18-65 years who received the Ad26.COV2.S COVID-19 vaccine or a placebo. The rearrangement joins TRBV3-1 (or the pseudogene TRBV3-2) to TRBJ2-7, with D tentatively TRBD2 (6 bases). The starting material was peripheral blood, obtained in a trial of Ad26.COV2.S vaccine versus placebo. The CDR3 DNA reads TGTGCCAGCAGTCGCGGGGACGGCTACGAGCAGTACTTC. Translated, it gives CASSRGDGYEQYF.